This TCR beta chain was sequenced during a study of cytomegalovirus exposure and HLA in healthy donors (dated by TCRdb to the late 2010s). Some background on the complete study: According to an earlier analysis of a few hundred of the donors, about 179 million T cells yielded over 90 million unique TCR beta sequences and 276 Gb of sequence data. Roughly 300 gigabases of sequencing data and tens of millions of unique TCR sequences made up an early release that covered fewer than 650 HLA-typed donors. The genetic ancestry cluster associated with self-reported Caucasian donors included roughly four fifths of the roughly 400 genotyped donors. The study aimed to test whether signatures of past pathogen exposure could be identified by cataloging public T cell receptors. The study profiled the T cell repertoires of fewer than 850 subjects by immunosequencing and related them to cytomegalovirus serostatus. In addition to the first cohort of 666 subjects, a separate validation cohort of under 150 different subjects was used. The study combined high-throughput TCR immunosequencing, statistical association of individual TCRs with disease status, and machine learning to predict cytomegalovirus infection status. A later analysis re-analyzed previously published TCR beta repertoires from hundreds of donors and added high-resolution HLA genotyping to study TCR occurrence patterns. In the later analysis, no new phenotypic data were used to find candidate immune exposures; instead, reliance was placed on TCR beta sequences and their occurrence across donors. An earlier analysis of some 600 of the donors applied high-throughput TCR beta sequencing to assess whether each TCR beta V gene segment acted as functional or pseudogenic. Donor age, sex, ethnicity and CMV serostatus were compiled alongside the repertoire data. Genome-wide SNP genotypes for about three fifths of the roughly 670 donors were used in a later genetic analysis, which treated that subset as a discovery cohort. All discovery cohort repertoires had been generated on a single sequencing platform. HLA typing covered class I and class II loci at four-digit resolution. Typing coverage differed by locus: A, B, C, DRB1 and DQB1 were typed in about 620-630 donors, DQA1 in 500 to 550, DPA1 in 600 to 610, and DPB1 in roughly 470. Because of strong linkage in the cohort, five DR-DQ haplotypes were treated as single units for association and clustering. Among about 370 genotyped donors of the cohort, an average of around 250,000 unique TCR beta nucleotide sequences was sequenced per donor, of which about 20% were non-productive.

With regard to this clone: Its antigen is currently not known. No qualities accompany the bases; no much larger clone lies one base away.

The library was made by the immunoSEQ multiplex PCR assay. For the multiplex PCR, a mixture combining 60 forward primers for TCR Vbeta segments and 13 reverse primers for TCR Jbeta segments was used. The CDR3 region of rearranged TCR beta genes was amplified from genomic DNA with a multiplex PCR assay. The Illumina HiSeq System was used to sequence the amplified TCR beta libraries as 87-base-pair reads. As for the original processing: Across the 500 to 850 repertoires, a later analysis counted roughly 84 million unique TCR beta chains, 8.5 million to 12 million of which were shared by at least two donors. A nearest-neighbor algorithm error-corrected the raw reads and collapsed the reads into unique sequences, merging closely related sequences to remove PCR and sequencing errors. CDR3 sequences were aligned to IMGT reference sequences to assign V, D and J gene segments. For a sequence to be retained, a match of at least six nucleotides to both a V gene segment and a J gene segment was required. A rearrangement was called productive if the CDR3 had no stop codons and remained in frame with V and J, and every other rearrangement was called non-productive. CDR3 was defined by IMGT convention, running from the second conserved V-encoded cysteine to the conserved J-encoded phenylalanine. In an earlier analysis of approximately 500 of the donors, sequences lacking an unambiguous match to a single V gene segment were excluded. In an earlier analysis of roughly 600 of the donors, a V segment was called functional when productive rearrangements were above 56.7%, and segregating when the standard deviation between donors exceeded 5%. A statistical classification framework was built for diagnosing cytomegalovirus status from the catalog of TCR beta chain sequences. In a later analysis, TCR nucleotide sequences were compared against IMGT/GENE-DB human TR gene sequences so that V and J genes could be assigned. The TCRdist pipeline was used in a later analysis to assign CDR3 sequences and most-parsimonious VDJ recombination scenarios. A later analysis defined each TCR beta chain by its CDR3 amino acid sequence plus V-gene family, and excluded reads lacking a unique V-gene family. As a way to deal with suspected cross-contamination and a sequencing artifact, a later analysis dropped hundreds of nucleotide sequences that were highly shared and had low generation probability. A later analysis calculated a clonal expansion index for each public chain from normalized within-repertoire ranks of inferred template counts. A later analysis computed generation probabilities with a VDJ recombination model fitted to out-of-frame rearrangements, and checked the results against IGoR. A later analysis scored TCR-TCR, TCR-HLA and TCR-CMV co-occurrence with hypergeometric tests, applying a repertoire-size bias correction to TCR pairs. In a later analysis, false discovery rates were estimated by permuting HLA or CMV assignments 20 times. In a later analysis, co-occurring TCRs were grouped using DBSCAN, and TCRdist sequence similarity was added for clustering within HLA-allele-positive subsets. Co-occurrence clustering excluded repertoires with fewer than 30,000 or more than 120,000 public chains, plus five with anomalous nucleotide sharing. TCRdb mirrors the immuneACCESS table, restricted to in-frame sequences. Some clones are absent from its copies; in checked studies, under half trace to an unresolved V gene, and the reason for the others is unknown. The V and J calls and clone size come from that table; D and trimming were worked out from the DNA. The sample records approximately 150,000 clones, more than 65% of which are singletons. 1.3% of the sample belongs to the ten largest clones.

Points the paper makes about the study in general: Specific HLA alleles were associated with 16,951 TCR beta sequences at a false discovery rate of 0.05 in a later analysis. The classifier was reported to diagnose cytomegalovirus status with high specificity and sensitivity in both the original cohort and the validation cohort. A total of 150 to 200 TCR beta chains were listed by the study as associated with cytomegalovirus. Presence/absence analyses assumed roughly uniform sequencing depth across donors, an assumption that may not hold. In a later analysis, several top co-occurrence clusters were reported to appear linked to parvovirus B19, influenza, CMV and Epstein-Barr virus. For the cohort, immune exposure information was limited to CMV serostatus. A cluster of highly shared sequence variants was judged likely to be a technical artifact of the sequencing pipeline. In a later analysis, HLA-associated TCR beta chains were found to be more clonally expanded and to have lower generation probabilities than equally common non-associated chains. Linkage disequilibrium might explain the correlated functional status among segregating V segments, but an unknown experimental factor could not be excluded. Compared with the approximately 710-donor mean, donors in an Asian-associated ancestry cluster had fewer N-insertions in productive TCRs, according to a later genetic analysis. When HLA alleles, especially DR and DQ, strongly co-occurred, attributing TCR associations to individual alleles was difficult. A further reported finding was that TCR beta sequences accurately predicted the HLA-A and HLA-B alleles for most subjects in the first cohort. Because counts were too low, under 20 rarely observed V segments, including chromosome 9 orphons, were left out of the earlier analysis of approximately 500 of the donors. The authors suggested that the approach could potentially be extended to other disease states and immunological phenotypes. In a later analysis, TCR association rates were found to vary across HLA loci, with the most associated TCRs seen for DRB1 alleles and the fewest for HLA-C alleles. This cohort had only TCR beta chains sequenced, and the lack of alpha or paired-chain data limited which features could be detected. An earlier analysis of some 560 of the donors showed that most TCR beta V segments appeared in productive rearrangements either about 87% or about 30% of the time, which broadly matched IMGT annotations. A later analysis found that most CMV-associated TCR beta chains appeared HLA-restricted, with HLA associations seemingly driven largely by CMV exposure. Across donors, most TCR sequences were observed very rarely, whereas some public TCRs were present in many individuals. Because HLA typing was missing for some donors at each locus, association tests included only the typed subset. In vitro tests confirmed that three of the cytomegalovirus-associated TCR beta chains recognize cytomegalovirus antigens. In a later genetic analysis, a missense DCLRE1C variant was associated with V-gene and J-gene trimming of TCR beta chains, and the association was replicated in an independent cohort.

The cohort comprised 670 or so healthy bone marrow donors. At the time of sampling, every cohort member was nominally healthy, though immune exposures that went unrecorded were likely present. The donor tested CMV seronegative and was one of the 352 seronegative cohort members. Every donor gave a peripheral blood sample, and the peripheral blood mononuclear cells from that sample were used for TCR beta sequencing. The Qiagen DNeasy Blood Extraction Kit was used to extract genomic DNA from the blood cell samples. Sequencing used PBMCs. The TCR comes from a woman aged 50 to 65 in good health and CMV-seronegative.

This receptor carries the CDR3 CASSQSGANTGELFF. Read as DNA, the sequence is TGCGCCAGCAGCCAATCGGGTGCGAACACCGGGGAGCTGTTTTTT. This chain is built from TRBV4-1 and TRBJ2-2; the D gene remains uncertain. Inclusive of the bounding cysteine and phenylalanine, the CDR3 is 15 residues long. Only the CDR3 part of the read is kept: 45 bases, read in frame from the first base. V loses 2 bases of germline sequence and J loses 0 bases, and the interval between the two ends is 7 bases. The germline V gene gives CDR1 as MGHRA and CDR2 as YSYEKL.